These 29 T cell receptor beta chains were all obtained from the same sample, sequenced in a study of T cell responses to AZD1222 COVID-19 vaccine. Repertoires were generated with immunoSEQ multiplex PCR, while TCRdb's copy carries only in-frame clones and drops some. This table holds about 110,000 clones, about 85% found once. Sequencing used peripheral blood, obtained on day 0 of AZD1222 vaccination. Every receptor here comes from an adult in good health.

This rearrangement joins TRBV5-1 to TRBJ2-2; either TRBD1 or TRBD2 may fit D (5 bases each). This CDR3 contains 18 residues. V was clipped by 0 bases and J by 4 bases, with 19 bases between them. Germline CDR1 and CDR2: SGHRS and YFSETQ. The CDR3 nucleotides are TGCGCCAGCAGCTTGGGTCGAGAGGGGCTGGCTCCCACCGGGGAGCTGTTTTTT. Protein sequence: CASSLGREGLAPTGELFF. The full variable domain, its missing parts supplied by reference TRBV5-1 and TRBJ2-2, is KAGVTQTPRYLIKTRGQQVTLSCSPISGHRSVSWYQQTPGQGLQFLFEYFSETQRNKGNFPGRFSGRQFSNSRSEMNVSTLELGDSALYLCASSLGREGLAPTGELFFGEGSRLTVL.

J is TRBJ2-1 and V is TRBV18; D unresolved. Germline V gives CDR1 KGHSH, CDR2 LQKENI. The V gene lost 6 bases and the J gene lost 5 bases, with 17 bases spanning the gap. This CDR3 spans 15 amino acids. Here the CDR3 reads CASSLSSGTDNEQFF. CDR3 DNA: TGTGCCAGCTCGCTTTCGTCCGGTACGGACAATGAGCAGTTCTTC. Combining the CDR3 with reference TRBV18 and TRBJ2-1 gives the whole variable domain NAGVMQNPRHLVRRRGQEARLRCSPMKGHSHVYWYRQLPEEGLKFMVYLQKENIIDESGMPKERFSAEFPKEGPSILRIQQVVRGDSAAYFCASSLSSGTDNEQFFGPGTRLTVL.

V is TRBV19 and J is TRBJ2-1, with 8 bases lining up with TRBD2. Germline V gene lookup returns CDR1 LNHDA and CDR2 SQIVND (reference sequence). The CDR3 loop spans 13 amino acids. The trim removed 6 bases at V and 9 bases at J, leaving 7 bases unmatched. This chain's CDR3 is CASSPRGTSEQFF. In DNA, the CDR3 is TGTGCCAGTAGCCCGAGAGGGACTAGTGAGCAGTTCTTC.

This clone was recorded a few times. The chain combines TRBV3-1 (or the pseudogene TRBV3-2) with TRBJ1-4; D not resolved. Trimming left V 0 bases short and J 6 bases short, with 11 bases between. Germline lookup yields CDR1 LGHDT and CDR2 YNNKEL (reference sequence). This CDR3 comprises 15 residues. In DNA form, the CDR3 reads TGTGCCAGCAGCCAAGATCACACGGCGGATGAAAAACTGTTTTTT. It yields the protein CASSQDHTADEKLFF.

V usage is TRBV5-1 and J usage is TRBJ2-2; D gene unclear. The CDR3 has 13 amino acids. CDR1 is SGHRS, CDR2 YFSETQ, per germline. Trimming removed 4 bases at V and 4 bases at J, with 8 bases between. The CDR3 coding sequence is TGCGCCAGCAGCCAACCAGTCACCGGGGAGCTGTTTTTT. Translating gives CASSQPVTGELFF.

V is TRBV7-2 and J is TRBJ1-1; D ambiguous. The ends were cut back, 4 bases at V and 2 bases at J, with 11 bases in the middle. This CDR3 has 14 amino acids. From germline, CDR1 is SGHTA and CDR2 FQGNSA. CDR3 DNA: TGTGCCAGCAGCTCAGGACCGACTAACACTGAAGCTTTCTTT. This codes for CASSSGPTNTEAFF.

The CDR3 loop reads CASSLLGSEEYNEQFF. Here the CDR3 DNA reads TGTGCCAGCAGCTTACTCGGGAGTGAAGAATACAATGAGCAGTTCTTC. V is TRBV7-3 and J is TRBJ2-1, with D possibly being TRBD2 (6 bases). The CDR3 has 16 residues. V lost 2 bases and J 4 bases, leaving 15 bases between the germline ends. Germline V CDR1 and CDR2: SGHTA, FQGTGA.

The V call is TRBV2, the J call TRBJ2-3; D unresolved. This CDR3 has 15 residues. V lost 2 bases, J lost 2 bases, and 11 bases lay in between. Germline-derived CDR1 and CDR2 are SNHLY and FYNNEI. The DNA of the CDR3 is TGTGCCAGCAGTGAAAACCGACTGCTCACAGATACGCAGTATTTT. This codes for CASSENRLLTDTQYF.

V is TRBV3-1 (or the pseudogene TRBV3-2) and J is TRBJ1-2, with D perhaps TRBD1 (6 bases). Germline CDR1 is LGHDT and CDR2 is YNNKEL (reference sequence). Trimming removed 0 bases from V and 0 bases from J, with 14 bases in between. The CDR3 is made up of 17 amino acids. CDR3 in amino acids: CASSQDSLKGANYGYTF. Here the CDR3 DNA reads TGTGCCAGCAGCCAAGATAGTCTGAAGGGGGCTAACTATGGCTACACCTTC.

This clone was picked up one time. The chain employs TRBV2 and TRBJ1-1, with D possibly matching TRBD1 (5 bases). The CDR3 sequence is 13 residues long. Trimming left V 5 bases short and J 8 bases short, with 15 bases between. Germline CDR1 is SNHLY and CDR2 is FYNNEI. The CDR3 nucleotides read TGTGCCAGCAGTACCGGGGCCCACTTAGAAGCTTTCTTT. It yields the protein CASSTGAHLEAFF.

This clone was seen only once. The junction does not match germline at one end; this may be a read error. The chain joins TRBV7-7 to TRBJ2-2; 9 positions agree with TRBD1. There are 13 residues in the CDR3. Germline CDR1 reads SSHAT; CDR2 reads FNYEAQ (reference sequence). The CDR3 region is CASSRDRAGELFF. CDR3 in DNA: TGTGCTAGCAGCCGGGACAGGGCCGGGGAGCTGTTTTTT.

The chain combines TRBV7-9 with TRBJ2-7; 11 bases map to TRBD2. The V segment lost 5 bases and the J segment 1 base; nucleotides outside the gene matches: 4. The CDR3 sequence is 15 residues long. Germline V gene sequence: CDR1 SEHNR, CDR2 FQNEAQ (reference sequence). CDR3 coding DNA: TGTGCCAGCAGCCGACTAGCGGGACATTCCTACGAGCAGTACTTC. It codes for CASSRLAGHSYEQYF.

The chain carries TRBV5-4 and TRBJ1-1, with 7 bases aligning to TRBD1. CDR3 length: 14 amino acids. With V trimmed by 0 bases and J by 4 bases, 3 bases remained unmatched. Germline CDR1 reads SGHNT; CDR2 reads YYREEE (reference sequence). CDR3: CASSLAGTATEAFF. CDR3 in DNA: TGTGCCAGCAGCTTGGCCGGGACAGCCACTGAAGCTTTCTTT.

The gene calls are TRBV10-3 and TRBJ1-1; D is undetermined. Trimming removed 3 bases from V and 3 bases from J, with 11 bases in between. Germline V gene sequence: CDR1 ENHRY, CDR2 SYGVKD. This CDR3 is 14 amino acids long. This CDR3 is CAISEKKAHTEAFF. CDR3 nucleotide sequence: TGTGCCATCAGTGAAAAGAAGGCTCACACTGAAGCTTTCTTT.

The rearrangement uses TRBV28 and TRBJ1-6; 7 bases fit TRBD1. The CDR3 loop spans 16 amino acids. Germline values: CDR1 MDHEN, CDR2 SYDVKM. Trimming removed 6 bases from V and 10 bases from J; junction bases left unmatched: 15. The CDR3 nucleotides read TGTGCCAGCAGGCCTCCTCGACAGGGAACGGGGTCACCCCTCCACTTT. This encodes CASRPPRQGTGSPLHF.

The chain links TRBV19 to TRBJ1-2, with D tentatively TRBD1 (5 bases). The ends were cut back, 11 bases at V and 5 bases at J, with 15 bases in the middle. Germline loops: CDR1 LNHDA, CDR2 SQIVND (reference sequence). The CDR3 sequence is 12 residues long. The CDR3 region is CAGRLGTYGYTF. CDR3 in DNA: TGTGCCGGAAGATTAGGGACTTATGGCTACACCTTC.

The gene calls are TRBV20-1 and TRBJ2-5; 7 positions agree with TRBD1. Germline CDR1 is DFQATT and CDR2 is SNEGSKA (reference sequence). V gave up 6 bases and J gave up 5 bases; unmatched junction bases: 3. The CDR3 extends over 11 amino acids. CDR3 coding DNA: TGCAGTGCACTCAGGGGGGAGACCCAGTACTTC. Amino acids: CSALRGETQYF.

The rearrangement links TRBV20-1 to TRBJ1-2; D not certain. CDR3 length: 11 residues. Germline values: CDR1 DFQATT, CDR2 SNEGSKA (reference sequence). Trimming shortened V by 7 bases and J by 7 bases, and 13 bases separated the two germline ends. CDR3: CSVSGPGGYTF. The CDR3 DNA reads as TGCAGTGTTTCCGGTCCGGGTGGCTACACCTTC.

The CDR3 reads CASSSSLTSGRAFGNEQFF. For the CDR3, the DNA is TGCGCCAGCAGTTCCTCCCTTACTAGCGGGAGGGCCTTTGGGAATGAGCAGTTCTTC. The rearrangement uses TRBV10-1 and TRBJ2-1; 13 bases map to TRBD2. V was pared by 5 bases and J by 7 bases, with 17 bases of the junction left unmatched. The CDR3 runs to 19 residues. The germline gives CDR1 WNHNN, CDR2 SYGVQD (reference sequence).

The chain has TRBV6-4 and TRBJ1-1; tentative D call: TRBD1 (5 bases). CDR1 is MRHNA and CDR2 is SNTAGT in the germline V gene. The CDR3 sequence is 15 residues long. Deletions cut 6 bases from V and 2 bases from J, with 16 bases between. CDR3 sequence (DNA): TGTGCCAGCAGCCCGACCGGGGGTTTTAACACTGAAGCTTTCTTT. Its translation: CASSPTGGFNTEAFF.

This clone was seen a handful of times. The chain recombines TRBV7-8 with TRBJ2-7; D uncertain. Germline CDR1 reads SGHVS; CDR2 reads FQNEAQ. There are 15 residues in the CDR3. V was clipped by 2 bases and J by 2 bases, with 13 bases between them. The DNA for the CDR3 is TGTGCCAGCAGCTTATCCACGGGTCGTACCTACGAGCAGTACTTC. This sequence encodes CASSLSTGRTYEQYF.

About this clone: Other DNA sequences from this sample encode an identical CDR3 as well. The chain couples TRBV2 to TRBJ1-1; D is unresolved. The germline gives CDR1 SNHLY, CDR2 FYNNEI. The CDR3 consists of 13 residues. Between the trimmed V and J ends, which lost 6 bases and 1 base, there was a span of 9 bases. The CDR3 sequence: CASSTTANTEAFF. DNA for the CDR3: TGTGCCAGCAGCACGACGGCGAACACTGAAGCTTTCTTT.

The chain employs TRBV10-1 and TRBJ2-2, with D maybe TRBD1 (5 bases). V was cut by 6 bases and J by 5 bases, with 19 bases left in between. CDR3 length equals 16 residues. Germline V gene data show CDR1 as WNHNN and CDR2 as SYGVQD (reference sequence). CDR3 bases: TGCGCCAGCAGCGAAGGACAAAACGGAAGGACCGGGGAGCTGTTTTTT. It codes for CASSEGQNGRTGELFF.

This chain links TRBV5-5 with TRBJ1-1; D is ambiguous. Germline CDR1 reads SGHKS; CDR2 reads YYEKEE (reference sequence). The CDR3 is 13 amino acids. V was cut by 7 bases and J by 2 bases, with 12 bases left in between. CDR3: CASGFNRNTEAFF. DNA for the CDR3: TGTGCCAGCGGGTTCAACAGAAACACTGAAGCTTTCTTT.

The chain recombines TRBV18 with TRBJ2-1; TRBD2 matches at 15 bases. V was pared by 2 bases and J by 8 bases, with 4 bases of the junction left unmatched. The CDR3 is 16 residues long. Germline values: CDR1 KGHSH, CDR2 LQKENI. The CDR3 DNA follows: TGTGCCAGCTCACCAGGACTAGCGGGAGGGCCTGATGAGCAGTTCTTC. As protein: CASSPGLAGGPDEQFF.

V usage is TRBV3-1 (or the pseudogene TRBV3-2) and J usage is TRBJ2-2, with unresolved D. The CDR3 contains 16 residues. Germline assignment: CDR1 LGHDT and CDR2 YNNKEL (reference sequence). Trimming took off 0 bases at V and 2 bases at J, with 10 bases between the two ends. CDR3 nucleotide sequence: TGTGCCAGCAGCCAAGATCTTAGCCTTAACACCGGGGAGCTGTTTTTT. It yields the protein CASSQDLSLNTGELFF.

V usage is TRBV19 and J usage is TRBJ1-2, with 7 bases aligning to TRBD1. Per the germline V gene, CDR1 is LNHDA and CDR2 is SQIVND (reference sequence). The ends lost 2 bases at V and 1 base at J; junction bases unmatched: 10. This CDR3 is 17 amino acids long. The CDR3 DNA reads as TGTGCCAGTAGTATACCTCGAGGGACAGACATTAACTATGGCTACACCTTC. Translation: CASSIPRGTDINYGYTF.

The chain couples TRBV30 to TRBJ1-1; unclear D gene. The V end lost 2 bases, the J end lost 7 bases, and 8 bases lay between the germline ends. The CDR3 extends over 11 amino acids. CDR1 and CDR2 (germline): GTSNPN, SVGIG (reference sequence). CDR3 loop: CAWSRTDEAFF. The CDR3 DNA reads TGTGCCTGGAGTCGGACGGATGAAGCTTTCTTT.

This chain joins TRBV9 and TRBJ2-1; maybe TRBD2 (5 bases). The CDR3 extends over 14 amino acids. Germline V gene lookup returns CDR1 SGDLS and CDR2 YYNGEE. Trimming removed 0 bases at V and 4 bases at J, with 8 bases between. The CDR3 region is CASSVGGSYNEQFF. CDR3 nucleotide sequence: TGTGCCAGCAGCGTAGGAGGGAGTTACAATGAGCAGTTCTTC.